A single sample gave rise to the 27 T cell receptor beta chains below, sequenced in a study of early T cells in non-severe SARS-CoV-2 infection. Each CDR3 protein is one row after TCRdb ran MiXCR on the 5' RACE reads. The sample has tens of thousands of distinct CDR3 sequences, 8.7% seen once; the top ten hold approximately 4%. Material: whole blood, obtained at baseline. All receptors come from an adult who was a healthcare worker with PCR-confirmed SARS-CoV-2 infection or an uninfected control (not recorded which).

Only a few counts were recorded for this clonotype. The chain carries TRBV12-3 or TRBV12-4 and TRBJ2-1, with TRBD1 matching over 7 bases. The CDR3 runs 13 residues. The V segment lost 5 bases and the J segment 8 bases; nucleotides outside the gene matches: 6. CDR3: CASSRGQVHEQFF. For the CDR3, the DNA is TGTGCCAGCAGTCGCGGACAGGTCCATGAGCAGTTCTTC.

In this sample, this clonotype turned up many times. The V and J genes are TRBV19 and TRBJ2-1, with TRBD2 as a possible D gene (5 bases). The CDR3 sequence is 13 residues long. Trimming removed 8 bases at V and 3 bases at J, with 11 bases between. Per the germline V gene, CDR1 is LNHDA and CDR2 is SQIVND (reference sequence). The CDR3 region has the DNA TGTGCCAGTGGCGAGACTAACTACAATGAGCAGTTCTTC. As protein: CASGETNYNEQFF.

This clonotype has just a few counts. The rearrangement joins TRBV7-2 to TRBJ2-2; TRBD1 is a possible D gene (6 bases). The germline CDR1 and CDR2 sequences are SGHTA and FQGNSA. This CDR3 region has 15 residues. V lost 1 base and J lost 1, with 7 bases in between. In nucleotides, the CDR3 is TGTGCCAGCAGCTTAGGGACAGTGAACACCGGGGAGCTGTTTTTT. It is translated as CASSLGTVNTGELFF.

This chain links TRBV20-1 with TRBJ1-5; possibly TRBD1 for D (6 bases). V was trimmed by 0 bases and J by 3 bases, leaving 9 bases between them. Germline CDR1 is DFQATT and CDR2 is SNEGSKA (reference sequence). The CDR3 covers 14 residues. The CDR3 nucleotides are TGCAGTGCTAGAGACAGGGGAAACAATCAGCCCCAGCATTTT. Residues: CSARDRGNNQPQHF.

This clonotype was observed at least ten times. V gene TRBV3-1 combines with J gene TRBJ1-1; D not certain. The CDR3 totals 14 residues. V dropped 1 base and J dropped 1 base, with 7 bases sitting between them. Germline assignment: CDR1 LGHDT and CDR2 YNNKEL (reference sequence). This CDR3 reads CASSQGAGNTEAFF. The DNA of the CDR3 is TGTGCCAGCAGCCAAGGGGCAGGGAACACTGAAGCTTTCTTT. The full variable domain, its missing parts supplied by reference TRBV3-1 and TRBJ1-1, is DTAVSQTPKYLVTQMGNDKSIKCEQNLGHDTMYWYKQDSKKFLKIMFSYNNKELIINETVPNRFSPKSPDKAHLNLHINSLELGDSAVYFCASSQGAGNTEAFFGQGTRLTVV.

This clonotype has at least ten counts. The genes are TRBV18 and TRBJ2-7, with D possibly being TRBD1 (6 bases). The germline V gene has CDR1 KGHSH and CDR2 LQKENI. The CDR3 contains 13 residues. Trimming took 3 bases from V and 4 from J, leaving 10 bases between them. The CDR3 protein is CASSPTDSYEQYF. DNA of the CDR3: TGTGCCAGCTCACCGACGGACAGTTACGAGCAGTACTTC.

This clonotype appeared a few times. The V call is TRBV4-1, the J call TRBJ1-2; 7 bases match TRBD1. With 4 bases clipped from V and 8 bases from J, the junction kept 13 bases outside the gene matches. Germline loops: CDR1 MGHRA, CDR2 YSYEKL. The length of the CDR3 is 15 residues. The CDR3 protein is CASSPRTGKTWGYTF. DNA of the CDR3: TGCGCCAGCAGCCCACGGACAGGAAAAACGTGGGGCTACACCTTC.

The V gene is TRBV18, the J gene TRBJ2-1, with 11 bases lining up with TRBD2. The CDR3 extends over 16 amino acids. In germline, CDR1 is KGHSH, CDR2 LQKENI. Losses at the gene ends were 5 bases for V and 1 base for J; bases not matched to a gene: 4. The CDR3 reads CASSSLAGGSYNEQFF. In nucleotides, the CDR3 is TGTGCCAGCTCATCTCTAGCGGGAGGTTCCTACAATGAGCAGTTCTTC.

This clonotype was observed many times. The V call is TRBV6-5, the J call TRBJ2-7, with 7 bases lining up with TRBD1. V gave up 8 bases and J gave up 2 bases; unmatched junction bases: 12. Germline CDR1 reads MNHEY; CDR2 reads SVGAGI. The CDR3 consists of 15 residues. CDR3 sequence (DNA): TGTGCCAGCCGGTCTTTGGCAGGGGGAACCTACGAGCAGTACTTC. Its protein is CASRSLAGGTYEQYF.

The chain recombines TRBV19 with TRBJ2-3, with D possibly matching TRBD2 (5 bases). CDR1 is LNHDA, CDR2 SQIVND, per germline (reference sequence). CDR3 length equals 12 residues. Trimming took 2 bases from V and 5 from J, leaving 5 bases between them. For the CDR3, the DNA is TGTGCCAGTAGTATACGGGAAGATACGCAGTATTTT. As protein: CASSIREDTQYF.

This clonotype was recorded a few times. The DNA for the CDR3 is TGTGCCAGCAGCTTAGGTCCAGGCAGTGTAGCCCTCCACTTT. It translates to CASSLGPGSVALHF. The V and J genes are TRBV7-2 and TRBJ1-6; D is ambiguous. Germline V CDR1 and CDR2: SGHTA, FQGNSA. V was shortened by 1 base and J by 14 bases, with 15 bases between the two germline ends. The length of the CDR3 is 14 residues.

This clonotype turned up a few times. This sequence joins TRBV10-3 and TRBJ1-6; unclear D gene. The germline CDR1 and CDR2 sequences are ENHRY and SYGVKD. The CDR3 is 17 amino acids. V lost 3 bases and J lost 5, with 17 bases in between. CDR3 sequence: CAISETGSLGNNSPLHF. The DNA of the CDR3 is TGTGCCATCAGTGAAACTGGCTCCCTGGGGAATAATTCACCCCTCCACTTT.

Here the CDR3 reads CASSDLRGNSPLHF. In DNA form, the CDR3 reads TGTGCCAGCAGTGATCTCCGGGGGAATTCACCCCTCCACTTT. J is TRBJ1-6 and V is TRBV6-4; possibly TRBD1 for D (5 bases). The length of the CDR3 is 14 residues. CDR1 and CDR2 from the germline V gene are MRHNA and SNTAGT. The V end was cut by 3 bases, the J end by 7 bases, with 10 bases between.

This chain connects TRBV9 to TRBJ2-7, with a possible D match to TRBD2 (5 bases). Germline-derived CDR1 and CDR2 are SGDLS and YYNGEE. V was shortened by 2 bases and J by 6 bases, with 12 bases between the two germline ends. This CDR3 has 13 residues. CDR3 DNA sequence: TGTGCCAGCAGCGTTTTGGGAGAGGCCGAGCAGTACTTC. It codes for CASSVLGEAEQYF.

This clonotype was observed a handful of times. The chain couples TRBV27 to TRBJ2-5; D is perhaps TRBD1 (6 bases). V gave up 2 bases and J gave up 2 bases, with 12 bases separating them. The CDR3 extends over 15 amino acids. Germline values: CDR1 MNHEY, CDR2 SMNVEV (reference sequence). In DNA form, the CDR3 reads TGTGCCAGCAGTTTAACGTGGGGGCGTCAAGAGACCCAGTACTTC. Protein product: CASSLTWGRQETQYF.

The rearrangement links TRBV20-1 to TRBJ1-6; TRBD1 aligns across 8 bases. The J segment lost 8 bases and the V segment lost 3 bases, leaving 9 bases of the junction unmatched. The length of the CDR3 is 15 residues. The germline V gene encodes CDR1 DFQATT and CDR2 SNEGSKA (reference sequence). The CDR3 reads CSASRTGMVDSPLHF. In nucleotides, the CDR3 is TGCAGTGCTAGTCGGACAGGGATGGTGGATTCACCCCTCCACTTT.

This clonotype was seen only a few times. The rearrangement uses TRBV5-1 and TRBJ1-1; 10 positions agree with TRBD1. The CDR3 is 15 residues long. Losses at the gene ends were 4 bases for V and 4 bases for J; bases not matched to a gene: 7. Germline CDR1 is SGHRS and CDR2 is YFSETQ. CDR3 DNA sequence: TGCGCCAGCAGCCCCGGATGGACAGGGGGCACTGAAGCTTTCTTT. Translating it yields CASSPGWTGGTEAFF.

The sample holds many counts of this clonotype. The J gene is TRBJ1-3, the V gene TRBV3-1; no firm D call. Germline assignment: CDR1 LGHDT and CDR2 YNNKEL (reference sequence). V lost 1 base and J 6 bases, leaving 10 bases between the germline ends. The CDR3 extends over 14 amino acids. CDR3 sequence: CASSQGALKNTIYF. CDR3 DNA: TGTGCCAGCAGCCAAGGAGCCCTCAAAAACACCATATATTTT. Filled out from reference TRBV3-1 and TRBJ1-3, the complete variable domain reads DTAVSQTPKYLVTQMGNDKSIKCEQNLGHDTMYWYKQDSKKFLKIMFSYNNKELIINETVPNRFSPKSPDKAHLNLHINSLELGDSAVYFCASSQGALKNTIYFGEGSWLTVV.

The rearrangement joins TRBV4-1 to TRBJ2-7; 10 bases agree with TRBD2. J lost 2 bases, V lost 1 base, and 11 bases had no gene match. The CDR3 runs 18 residues. The germline V gene encodes CDR1 MGHRA and CDR2 YSYEKL. CDR3 sequence reads: CASSQADSGRTFTYEQYF. CDR3 nucleotides: TGCGCCAGCAGCCAAGCGGATAGCGGGAGGACCTTTACCTACGAGCAGTACTTC.

This chain uses TRBV6-5 with TRBJ1-4; D perhaps matches TRBD1 (6 bases). The V and J ends lost 3 bases and 0 bases respectively, with 8 bases between them. The CDR3 has 15 residues. CDR1 is MNHEY, CDR2 SVGAGI, per germline. The CDR3 protein is CASSYEGATNEKLFF. The CDR3 nucleotides read TGTGCCAGCAGTTATGAGGGGGCAACTAATGAAAAACTGTTTTTT.

Many counts were recorded for this clonotype. This chain links TRBV5-5 with TRBJ2-3, with 7 bases aligning to TRBD2. This CDR3 is 15 amino acids long. From germline, CDR1 is SGHKS and CDR2 YYEKEE (reference sequence). The V and J ends lost 2 bases and 6 bases, in that order; junction bases with no gene match: 9. CDR3 residues: CASSFTRLASDTQYF. CDR3 bases: TGTGCCAGCAGCTTTACTCGACTAGCTAGTGATACGCAGTATTTT.

The genes are TRBV29-1 and TRBJ1-2, with 12 bases matching TRBD1. The CDR3 sequence is 15 residues long. Losses at the gene ends were 6 bases for V and 1 base for J; bases not matched to a gene: 6. Germline assignment: CDR1 SQVTM and CDR2 ANQGSEA. This CDR3 is CSVEGTGGFNYGYTF. The CDR3 DNA follows: TGCAGCGTGGAGGGGACAGGGGGCTTTAACTATGGCTACACCTTC.

The rearrangement links TRBV7-8 to TRBJ2-5, with TRBD1 as a possible D gene (5 bases). The germline gives CDR1 SGHVS, CDR2 FQNEAQ. The CDR3 spans 13 residues. With 4 bases removed from V and 4 bases from J, the gap between germline ends came to 10 bases. The DNA for the CDR3 is TGTGCCAGCAGCTCGAGCAGGGTAGAGACCCAGTACTTC. Translating it yields CASSSSRVETQYF.

Many counts were recorded for this clonotype. This chain uses TRBV30 with TRBJ1-1; D call uncertain. CDR3 size: 13 residues. Germline V gene sequence: CDR1 GTSNPN, CDR2 SVGIG (reference sequence). Trimming stripped 2 bases from V and 1 base from J, with 8 bases between. CDR3 coding DNA: TGTGCCTGGAGTTCTGCCCAGAACACTGAAGCTTTCTTT. It specifies CAWSSAQNTEAFF.

There are many counts of this clonotype. V gene TRBV7-9 combines with J gene TRBJ2-2; D gene uncertain. CDR1 is SEHNR, CDR2 FQNEAQ, per germline (reference sequence). This CDR3 region has 13 residues. V gave up 5 bases and J gave up 7 bases, with 11 bases separating them. CDR3 protein: CASSQPGGGELFF. The CDR3 DNA follows: TGTGCCAGCAGCCAACCCGGTGGCGGGGAGCTGTTTTTT.

This clonotype was picked up many times. The rearrangement joins TRBV6-6 to TRBJ2-6; D uncertain. This CDR3 spans 17 amino acids. The V and J ends lost 6 bases and 0 bases respectively, with 15 bases between them. Germline lookup yields CDR1 MNHNY and CDR2 SVGAGI (reference sequence). Here the CDR3 reads CASSVSQASSGANVLTF. Written as DNA, the CDR3 is TGTGCCAGCAGCGTCTCTCAGGCTAGCTCTGGGGCCAACGTCCTGACTTTC.

The J gene is TRBJ2-5, the V gene TRBV3-1, with D possibly matching TRBD2 (6 bases). CDR3 size: 15 residues. Germline loops: CDR1 LGHDT, CDR2 YNNKEL (reference sequence). The V and J ends lost 2 bases and 1 base respectively, with 11 bases between them. For the CDR3, the DNA is TGTGCCAGCAGCCAAATCCGGGGAGGCCAAGAGACCCAGTACTTC. The encoded protein is CASSQIRGGQETQYF.